The 14 T cell receptor beta chains below come from one sample, sequenced in a study of shared clonotypes between healthy human individuals. Positively selected for CCR7, the CD45RO-negative cells used as naive CD8 cells excluded terminally differentiated effector memory CD45RA+ cells. TCRdb's table, derived via immunoSEQ multiplex PCR, lists solely in-frame clones and lacks some. The sample lists about 2.2 million clones; around 93% were seen once. Sequenced: naive CD8+ T cells from PBMCs. These receptors came from a man aged 18 to 29 in good health. Some clones in this sample may be carry-over from other donors' samples.

This chain links TRBV27 with TRBJ2-1, with TRBD2 as a possible D gene (5 bases). The CDR3 loop spans 18 amino acids. The V and J ends lost 3 bases and 4 bases respectively, with 22 bases between them. CDR1 is MNHEY, CDR2 SMNVEV, per germline (reference sequence). CDR3 region: CASSLDPQVGGVYNEQFF. CDR3 nucleotide sequence: TGTGCCAGCAGTTTGGACCCCCAGGTCGGAGGCGTTTACAATGAGCAGTTCTTC.

The chain has TRBV6-1 and TRBJ1-3; 7 bases align to TRBD1. This CDR3 has 16 amino acids. J gave up 4 bases and V 2 bases, and 8 bases lay outside the gene matches. Per the germline V gene, CDR1 is MNHNS and CDR2 is SASEGT. CDR3: CASSEKGGGSGNTIYF. In DNA form, the CDR3 reads TGTGCCAGCAGTGAAAAGGGAGGGGGCTCCGGAAACACCATATATTTT.

This clone was found once. The chain recombines TRBV19 with TRBJ2-4; D gene unclear. In germline, CDR1 is LNHDA, CDR2 SQIVND (reference sequence). The CDR3 totals 15 residues. The germline V and J ends were trimmed by 3 bases and 0 bases, with 9 bases remaining between them. Here the CDR3 reads CASSIFSLAKNIQYF. The CDR3 DNA reads as TGTGCCAGTAGTATCTTCAGTCTAGCCAAAAACATTCAGTACTTC.

The J gene is TRBJ2-7, the V gene TRBV27; D is perhaps TRBD1 (6 bases). Germline V gene data show CDR1 as MNHEY and CDR2 as SMNVEV (reference sequence). The CDR3 has 15 amino acids. V dropped 6 bases and J dropped 3 bases, with 18 bases sitting between them. CDR3 nucleotides: TGTGCCAGCAGCCTACAGGGAATCCCGCACTACGAGCAGTACTTC. Translating it yields CASSLQGIPHYEQYF.

The chain carries TRBV10-3 and TRBJ2-4, with TRBD2 identical over 10 bases. Germline loops: CDR1 ENHRY, CDR2 SYGVKD. Trimming at V came to 3 bases and at J to 0 bases, leaving 2 bases not matched to a gene. CDR3 size: 16 residues. This CDR3 is CAISETSGVAKNIQYF. CDR3 sequence (DNA): TGTGCCATCAGTGAAACTAGCGGGGTAGCCAAAAACATTCAGTACTTC.

This clone has just one count. The chain carries TRBV4-3 and TRBJ1-1; D is possibly TRBD1 (6 bases). Germline-derived CDR1 and CDR2 are LGHNA and YSLEER. V lost 4 bases, J lost 2 bases, and 14 bases lay in between. This CDR3 has 15 amino acids. In nucleotides, the CDR3 is TGCGCCAGCAGCCGGCTACAGGGAGGAAACACTGAAGCTTTCTTT. Translating it yields CASSRLQGGNTEAFF.

The V gene is TRBV19, the J gene TRBJ2-2; D perhaps matches TRBD2 (6 bases). This CDR3 is 19 amino acids long. V lost 5 bases and J 0 bases, leaving 22 bases between the germline ends. From germline, CDR1 is LNHDA and CDR2 SQIVND (reference sequence). The CDR3 DNA sequence: TGTGCCAGTAGTTATGACCCTGCGGGGTACTCTGCGAACACCGGGGAGCTGTTTTTT. It yields the protein CASSYDPAGYSANTGELFF. The full variable domain, with the rest looked up from reference TRBV19 and TRBJ2-2, is DGGITQSPKYLFRKEGQNVTLSCEQNLNHDAMYWYRQDPGQGLRLIYYSQIVNDFQKGDIAEGYSVSREKKESFPLTVTSAQKNPTAFYLCASSYDPAGYSANTGELFFGEGSRLTVL.

The gene calls are TRBV4-2 and TRBJ2-7; possibly TRBD2 for D (5 bases). The CDR3 runs 13 residues. V lost 2 bases, J lost 3 bases, and 8 bases lay in between. Germline V gene data show CDR1 as LGHNA and CDR2 as YNFKEQ. CDR3 in DNA: TGTGCCAGCAGCCAACGGGGTAGCTACGAGCAGTACTTC. Amino acids: CASSQRGSYEQYF.

V is TRBV5-1 and J is TRBJ2-7; 10 bases line up with TRBD2. V lost 5 bases, J lost 5 bases, and 16 bases stayed unmatched. This CDR3 is built from 17 residues. The germline gives CDR1 SGHRS, CDR2 YFSETQ. CDR3 protein: CASRNPVVGTSVDEQYF. The CDR3 region has the DNA TGCGCCAGCAGAAATCCAGTAGTCGGGACTAGCGTCGACGAGCAGTACTTC.

This chain uses TRBV28 with TRBJ2-7; D possibly corresponds to TRBD1 (6 bases). With 6 bases removed from V and 0 bases from J, the gap between germline ends came to 12 bases. From germline, CDR1 is MDHEN and CDR2 SYDVKM. This CDR3 region has 14 residues. In DNA form, the CDR3 reads TGTGCCAGCAGCTATTCGACAGGCTCCTACGAGCAGTACTTC. Residues: CASSYSTGSYEQYF. The full variable domain, in which reference TRBV28 and TRBJ2-7 provide the parts outside the CDR3, is DVKVTQSSRYLVKRTGEKVFLECVQDMDHENMFWYRQDPGLGLRLIYFSYDVKMKEKGDIPEGYSVSREKKERFSLILESASTNQTSMYLCASSYSTGSYEQYFGPGTRLTVT.

As to this clone: Distinct nucleotide sequences in the sample also encode this CDR3. The CDR3 nucleotides read TGTGCCAGCAGCTTAGTGCTCAATGAGCAGTTCTTC. Translating it yields CASSLVLNEQFF. The gene calls are TRBV7-8 and TRBJ2-1; no firm D call. The CDR3 length is 12 residues. V dropped 1 base and J dropped 6 bases, with 4 bases sitting between them. CDR1 SGHVS and CDR2 FQNEAQ come from the germline V gene.

Only one count was recorded for this clone. V gene TRBV5-1 combines with J gene TRBJ2-5; D might be TRBD1 (5 bases). The CDR3 totals 12 residues. Trimming removed 4 bases at V and 5 bases at J, with 9 bases between. Germline V gene lookup returns CDR1 SGHRS and CDR2 YFSETQ. CDR3 nucleotide sequence: TGCGCCAGCAGCGTACCAGGGGAGACCCAGTACTTC. It yields the protein CASSVPGETQYF.

As DNA, the CDR3 is TGTGCCAGCAGTGCCATTCGTTCCTTTAACGTCTATGGCTACACCTTC. Translation gives CASSAIRSFNVYGYTF. The chain links TRBV2 to TRBJ1-2; D not resolved. The ends were cut back, 4 bases at V and 4 bases at J, with 19 bases in the middle. Germline V CDR1 and CDR2: SNHLY, FYNNEI. The CDR3 totals 16 residues. The full variable domain, its missing parts supplied by reference TRBV2 and TRBJ1-2, is EPEVTQTPSHQVTQMGQEVILRCVPISNHLYFYWYRQILGQKVEFLVSFYNNEISEKSEIFDDQFSVERPDGSNFTLKIRSTKLEDSAMYFCASSAIRSFNVYGYTFGSGTRLTVV.

The chain uses TRBV6-6 and TRBJ1-2, with TRBD1 as a possible D gene (5 bases). The CDR3 loop spans 16 amino acids. The germline V and J ends were trimmed by 2 bases and 3 bases, with 16 bases remaining between them. Germline V CDR1 and CDR2: MNHNY, SVGAGI (reference sequence). The CDR3 nucleotides read TGTGCCAGCAGTTACGGCCCAGCAGGGATTGACTATGGCTACACCTTC. As protein: CASSYGPAGIDYGYTF.